The 10 T cell receptor beta chains reported below all come from one sample, sequenced in a study of T cell changes during pregnancy in multiple sclerosis. Method: immunoSEQ multiplex PCR; TCRdb's copy keeps in-frame clones and lacks some. The data show 55,000 to 65,000 clones, approximately 92% seen once. The material was peripheral blood, obtained in the first trimester of pregnancy. Source of these receptors: a female donor with multiple sclerosis, enrolled in a pregnancy study.

The rearrangement links TRBV19 to TRBJ1-5, with D possibly TRBD1 on 5 matching bases. V shed 6 bases and J shed 6 bases, with 15 bases lying between them. Germline CDR1 and CDR2: LNHDA and SQIVND (reference sequence). The CDR3 loop spans 14 amino acids. The chain's CDR3 is CASRRTQKIQPQHF. CDR3 DNA: TGTGCCAGTAGACGGACACAAAAGATTCAGCCCCAGCATTTT.

The CDR3 nucleotides are TGTGCCAGCTCAGCAGGGGTGAGCTCCTACAATGAGCAGTTCTTC. Translating gives CASSAGVSSYNEQFF. The chain has TRBV18 and TRBJ2-1; tentative D call: TRBD1 (6 bases). The CDR3 covers 15 residues. Trimming cost V 5 bases and J 0 bases, with 11 bases left between them. CDR1 is KGHSH and CDR2 is LQKENI in the germline V gene.

The J gene is TRBJ2-7, the V gene TRBV7-6; 8 bases align to TRBD1. CDR1 SGHVS and CDR2 FNYEAQ come from the germline V gene. The CDR3 runs to 14 residues. J was trimmed by 6 bases and V by 1 base; bases with no gene match: 5. The chain's CDR3 is CASSLGTGLAEQYF. DNA for the CDR3: TGTGCCAGCAGCTTAGGGACAGGGCTGGCCGAGCAGTACTTC.

This chain uses TRBV4-2 with TRBJ2-5; D is perhaps TRBD2 (6 bases). Judging by the DNA end, TRBJ2-7 fits better; the J call may be wrong. Germline V lookup: CDR1 LGHNA, CDR2 YNFKEQ. There are 13 residues in the CDR3. The CDR3 reads CASSAGLHYEQYF. The CDR3 coding sequence is TGTGCCAGCAGCGCGGGACTCCACTACGAGCAGTACTTC.

The chain carries TRBV7-2 and TRBJ2-3, with D maybe TRBD2 (5 bases). Germline-derived CDR1 and CDR2 are SGHTA and FQGNSA. The CDR3 sequence is 16 residues long. The V and J ends lost 1 base and 0 bases respectively, with 11 bases between them. CDR3 coding DNA: TGTGCCAGCAGCTTAGGCCTAGCCTGGAGCACAGATACGCAGTATTTT. Translating it yields CASSLGLAWSTDTQYF.

The chain is built from TRBV7-9 and TRBJ2-6; D may be TRBD1 (6 bases). This CDR3 comprises 15 residues. The V gene's germline CDR1 is SEHNR and CDR2 FQNEAQ (reference sequence). V was trimmed by 2 bases and J by 4 bases, leaving 9 bases between them. The DNA of the CDR3 is TGTGCCAGCAGCTTAAAGGGGGTCGGGGCCAACGTCCTGACTTTC. The encoded protein is CASSLKGVGANVLTF.

In this sample, this clone turned up a few times. The V call is TRBV6-6, the J call TRBJ1-2; maybe TRBD1 (6 bases). Trimming cost V 5 bases and J 8 bases, with 18 bases left between them. This CDR3 has 14 amino acids. Germline lookup yields CDR1 MNHNY and CDR2 SVGAGI (reference sequence). This CDR3 is CASSHLPTGSGYTF. As DNA, the CDR3 is TGTGCCAGCAGTCACCTACCTACAGGGAGCGGCTACACCTTC.

V is TRBV7-9 and J is TRBJ1-2, with D possibly being TRBD1 (6 bases). Germline CDR1 SEHNR, CDR2 FQNEAQ (reference sequence). The CDR3 sequence is 15 residues long. Trimming cost V 0 bases and J 6 bases, with 14 bases left between them. The CDR3 loop is CASSLAGTSSHGYTF. CDR3 bases: TGTGCCAGCAGCTTAGCCGGGACATCGTCTCATGGCTACACCTTC. The entire variable domain, with the rest obtained from reference TRBV7-9 and TRBJ1-2, is as follows: DTGVSQNPRHKITKRGQNVTFRCDPISEHNRLYWYRQTLGQGPEFLTYFQNEAQLEKSRLLSDRFSAERPKGSFSTLEIQRTEQGDSAMYLCASSLAGTSSHGYTFGSGTRLTVV.

The sample holds one count of this clone. The chain couples TRBV9 to TRBJ2-1, with 10 bases aligning to TRBD2. Germline V lookup: CDR1 SGDLS, CDR2 YYNGEE. The V and J ends lost 4 bases and 5 bases, in that order; junction bases with no gene match: 9. The CDR3 is 16 amino acids. CDR3 region: CASSTHGLAENNEQFF. CDR3 bases: TGTGCCAGCAGCACGCACGGACTAGCGGAAAACAATGAGCAGTTCTTC.

The rearrangement uses TRBV9 and TRBJ2-7, with 8 nucleotides matching TRBD1. The V segment lost 0 bases and the J segment 1 base; nucleotides outside the gene matches: 6. Germline assignment: CDR1 SGDLS and CDR2 YYNGEE. The CDR3 has 16 amino acids. DNA for the CDR3: TGTGCCAGCAGCGTAGGATCAGGGGGCCTATCCTACGAGCAGTACTTC. Translating gives CASSVGSGGLSYEQYF.